These T cell receptor beta chains were read from a single sample in a study of T-cell memory formation after mild COVID-19. MiXCR, applied by TCRdb to the 5' RACE reads, yields one record per CDR3 protein. The table records about 410,000 distinct CDR3 sequences, 20% to 30% of them present only once. Sequencing used PBMCs or a T cell subset sorted from them (not recorded which). The receptors originated from an adult woman who had mild COVID-19 (a few samples of this study predate the infection). Cell type and time point are not known. Both conserved end residues are part of each CDR3. D genes are given only for firm matches. Only part of the rows carry a size: once, few, many, or a class if the clone is expanded.

CDR3 DNA,CDR3 protein,J gene,D gene,clone size,V gene
TGTGCCAGCAGCCAGGCTAGCGGGAGGATCTACGAGCAGTACTTC,CASSQASGRIYEQYF,TRBJ2-7,TRBD2,.,TRBV14
TGTGCCAGCAGCTTTGGACAGGGACGAACTGAAGCTTTCTTT,CASSFGQGRTEAFF,TRBJ1-1,TRBD1,many,TRBV5-5
TGTGCCATCAGTGAGAAACAGGGGGCGTACACTGAAGCTTTCTTT,CAISEKQGAYTEAFF,TRBJ1-1,TRBD1,.,TRBV10-3
TGCGCCAGCAGCTTTGGGACAGGGTCTACAGATACGCAGTATTTT,CASSFGTGSTDTQYF,TRBJ2-3,TRBD1,.,TRBV5-1
TGTGCCAGTACCGGGACACCGTCCCACGAGCAGTACTTC,CASTGTPSHEQYF,TRBJ2-7,.,few,TRBV10-3
TGCGCCAGCAGCCAATGGGACAACTACGAGCAGTACTTC,CASSQWDNYEQYF,TRBJ2-7,.,.,TRBV4-1
TGTGCCAGCAGCTTAATTTTCGGGAAGCCCCAGCATTTT,CASSLIFGKPQHF,TRBJ1-5,.,few,TRBV11-2
TGTGCCAGCAGCAAAACGGCGTACGAGCAGTACTTC,CASSKTAYEQYF,TRBJ2-7,.,.,TRBV7-9
TGTGCCAGCAGCCGGGGCATCTCCGGGGAGCTGTTTTTT,CASSRGISGELFF,TRBJ2-2,.,few,TRBV3-1
TGTGCCAGCAGTTATGGTGTTCTGTTGGGGGCAGGTGAAGCTTTCTTT,CASSYGVLLGAGEAFF,TRBJ1-1,.,.,TRBV28
TGTGCCAGCCGCACCGGGACAGGTGAAAAACTGTTTTTT,CASRTGTGEKLFF,TRBJ1-4,TRBD1,.,TRBV10-3
TGTGCCTGGGACAGGTCTAGTAACTATGGCTACACCTTC,CAWDRSSNYGYTF,TRBJ1-2,.,few,TRBV30
TGTGCCAGCAGCTTGGCGCGGACAGGCTACACCTTC,CASSLARTGYTF,TRBJ1-2,.,once,TRBV11-2
TGTGCCAGCACCGGACTAGCGGGAGTCTACAATGAGCAGTTCTTC,CASTGLAGVYNEQFF,TRBJ2-1,TRBD2,.,TRBV12-3/TRBV12-4
TGTGCCAGCAGCTTAGTCAGCCTAAGCTCTGGGGCCAACGTCCTGACTTTC,CASSLVSLSSGANVLTF,TRBJ2-6,.,.,TRBV7-6
TGTGCCAGCAGCTTAAAGCCTCTTGGGTCCCTCCGCGACGAGCAGTTCTTC,CASSLKPLGSLRDEQFF,TRBJ2-1,.,.,TRBV7-3
TGCGCCAGCAGCCCAGGACAGGGTCGATCCTTC,CASSPGQGRSF,TRBJ2-1,TRBD1,few,TRBV4-1
TGTGCCATTTATACACCCGGGACAATGAACACTGAAGCTTTCTTT,CAIYTPGTMNTEAFF,TRBJ1-1,.,.,TRBV6-1
TGTGCCAGCAGCGGGGCAGGGGGGGTCCCAACCATAAATACGCAGTATTTT,CASSGAGGVPTINTQYF,TRBJ2-3,.,.,TRBV7-9
TGCAGCGTGCAGGGGGAGAGTCGCACTGAAGCTTTCTTT,CSVQGESRTEAFF,TRBJ1-1,TRBD1,.,TRBV29-1
TGTGCCAGCAGCTCAGGGCGTGGGGCCAACGTCCTGACTTTC,CASSSGRGANVLTF,TRBJ2-6,.,few,TRBV5-6
TGTGCCAGCAGTCCTACAGCAAGCTCCTACAATGAGCAGTTCTTC,CASSPTASSYNEQFF,TRBJ2-1,.,.,TRBV7-2
TGTGCCTGGAGTAGAGGTGATCTCTACGAGCAGTACTTC,CAWSRGDLYEQYF,TRBJ2-7,.,.,TRBV30
TGTGCCAGCAGCTTAGAGACAGACCAAGAGACCCAGTACTTC,CASSLETDQETQYF,TRBJ2-5,.,few,TRBV7-9
TGTGCCAGCAGCTTAGAGGGTGGAGGGTCAAGGGCCGGGGAGCTGTTTTTT,CASSLEGGGSRAGELFF,TRBJ2-2,.,few,TRBV7-8
TGCGCCAGCAGCTCATCTCTCACCGGGACAGGGGTTCGCGAGCAGTACTTC,CASSSSLTGTGVREQYF,TRBJ2-7,TRBD1,few,TRBV5-1
TGTGCCAGCAGTGTTATCGGGAGCTACAATGAGCAGTTCTTC,CASSVIGSYNEQFF,TRBJ2-1,.,.,TRBV5-6
TGTGCCAGCAGCTTGGGGAAAGACAGGACCTCTGGGGCCAACGTCCTGACTTTC,CASSLGKDRTSGANVLTF,TRBJ2-6,.,.,TRBV5-5
TGTGCCAGCAGTAGGGGCTGGGGGACTGAAGCTTTCTTT,CASSRGWGTEAFF,TRBJ1-1,.,.,TRBV12-3/TRBV12-4
TGTGCCAGCAGTGGGACTAGATCTCCGATGTACAATGAGCAGTTCTTC,CASSGTRSPMYNEQFF,TRBJ2-1,TRBD2,.,TRBV2
TGCGCCAGCAGCTTCGGACAGGGAGGTAATGAGCAGTTCTTC,CASSFGQGGNEQFF,TRBJ2-1,TRBD1,many,TRBV5-1
TGTGCCAGCAGCAATACAGGGGCGGACAATCAGCCCCAGCATTTT,CASSNTGADNQPQHF,TRBJ1-5,TRBD1,few,TRBV6-2/TRBV6-3
TGTGCCGCATCGGGAAGGAGGGCCACCGGGGAGCTGTTTTTT,CAASGRRATGELFF,TRBJ2-2,.,.,TRBV6-5
TGTGCCACCAGCCCAGTTCTGACTAGCGGGAGCGGGGAGCTGTTTTTT,CATSPVLTSGSGELFF,TRBJ2-2,TRBD2,few,TRBV24-1
TGTGCCAGCAGCCTAGAGGGCAGGAGCACAGATACGCAGTATTTT,CASSLEGRSTDTQYF,TRBJ2-3,.,many,TRBV7-8
TGCGCCAGCAGGACGCGCATGACAGGGGAAGAGACCCAGTACTTC,CASRTRMTGEETQYF,TRBJ2-5,TRBD1,medium-sized,TRBV5-1
TGTGCCAGCAGTTTAGAGGGGGCCCTGAACACTGAAGCTTTCTTT,CASSLEGALNTEAFF,TRBJ1-1,TRBD1,few,TRBV11-2
TGCAGCGTGTCGACAGGGGATGGCGGGGAGCTGTTTTTT,CSVSTGDGGELFF,TRBJ2-2,TRBD1,many,TRBV29-1
TGTGCCAGCAGGCCTGACAGAGCCAAAAACATTCAGTACTTC,CASRPDRAKNIQYF,TRBJ2-4,.,.,TRBV2
TGTGCCAGCAGACACCGGGGAGCGGAGAGATCAGGACTAGCGGTCTCTGGGGCCAACGTCCTGACTTTC,CASRHRGAERSGLAVSGANVLTF,TRBJ2-6,TRBD2,few,TRBV7-9
TGTGCCATCAGTGGGGACACCCGTAGCACAGATACGCAGTATTTT,CAISGDTRSTDTQYF,TRBJ2-3,.,few,TRBV10-3
TGTGCCAGCAGCGGATCGGGACGGGCGAACACCGGGGAGCTGTTTTTT,CASSGSGRANTGELFF,TRBJ2-2,.,.,TRBV5-4